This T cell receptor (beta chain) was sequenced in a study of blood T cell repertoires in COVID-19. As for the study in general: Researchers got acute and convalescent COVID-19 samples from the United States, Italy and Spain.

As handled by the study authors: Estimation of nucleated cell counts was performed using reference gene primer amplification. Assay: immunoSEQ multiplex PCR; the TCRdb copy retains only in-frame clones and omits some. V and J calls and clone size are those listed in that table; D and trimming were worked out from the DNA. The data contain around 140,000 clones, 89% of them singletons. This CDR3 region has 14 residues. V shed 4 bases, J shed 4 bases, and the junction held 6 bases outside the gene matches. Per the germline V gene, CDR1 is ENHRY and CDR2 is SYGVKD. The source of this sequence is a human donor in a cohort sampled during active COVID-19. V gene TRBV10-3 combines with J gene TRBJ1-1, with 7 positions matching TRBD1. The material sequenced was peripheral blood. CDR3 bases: TGTGCCATCAGTGCGTCAGGGGGACCCACTGAAGCTTTCTTT. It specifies CAISASGGPTEAFF.